This is a list of T cell receptor beta chains from one sample in a study of blood T cell repertoires in COVID-19. Data came from immunoSEQ multiplex PCR; TCRdb stores just in-frame clones and leaves some out. The data hold a few hundred thousand clones, with approximately 90% observed a single time. The sample was PBMCs or T cells enriched from blood (not recorded which). The source of these receptors is a woman aged 55 to 70 in a cohort exposed to, infected with or recovered from COVID-19 (not recorded which). Both conserved end residues are trimmed from each CDR3. D genes are given only for firm matches. Where a row states a size, it is once, few, many or the class of an expanded clone; other rows omit it.

TRBJ2-2 | . | . | TRBV28 | ASRTTGANTGELF
TRBJ1-2 | . | few | TRBV30 | AWSGDKGIGGYT
TRBJ1-5 | TRBD1 | . | TRBV11-2 | ASSAGTGGRQPQH
TRBJ1-4 | TRBD1 | few | TRBV5-1 | ASSLGDRGNEKLF
TRBJ2-2 | TRBD2 | . | TRBV4-2 | ASSPLLRERIGELF
TRBJ2-5 | . | . | TRBV7-2 | ASSQGQFQETQY
TRBJ2-1 | . | . | TRBV5-6 | ASSLLERRPDEQF
TRBJ1-1 | TRBD1 | . | TRBV7-9 | ASSGRTGLNTEAF
TRBJ2-1 | TRBD2 | . | TRBV7-7 | ASSLVGASGRSSYNEQF
TRBJ2-6 | . | . | TRBV11-2 | ASSPLRDSGANVLT
TRBJ1-1 | . | few | TRBV7-2 | ASSLQGRYTEAF
TRBJ2-2 | TRBD1 | . | TRBV7-3 | ASSRQGWTGELF
TRBJ1-1 | . | . | TRBV6-1 | ASSEPPGRGNTEAF
TRBJ2-1 | TRBD2 | . | TRBV28 | ASSFTGLAKNNEQF
TRBJ1-2 | . | . | TRBV3-1/TRBV3-2 | ASSQGSVYGYT
TRBJ2-2 | . | . | TRBV5-1 | ASSLEGRNTGELF
TRBJ1-1 | . | . | TRBV7-8 | ASNFWTEGMNTEAF
TRBJ2-7 | TRBD1 | . | TRBV28 | ASSSPDRWYEQY
TRBJ1-6 | TRBD1 | . | TRBV5-1 | ASSSTTGVSPLH
TRBJ2-2 | . | . | TRBV10-1 | ASSDMFGLPENTGELF
TRBJ2-6 | . | . | TRBV9 | ASSVEGAGANVLT
TRBJ2-3 | . | . | TRBV10-3 | AISERDNTDTQY
TRBJ2-1 | TRBD1 | . | TRBV11-3 | ASSLDGTGGSDEQF
TRBJ2-1 | . | . | TRBV15 | ATSIRHDVEQF
TRBJ1-1 | . | . | TRBV18 | ASSQGSGHRNTEAF
TRBJ1-1 | . | . | TRBV21-1 | ASSLSNTANTEAF
TRBJ2-3 | TRBD1 | . | TRBV3-1/TRBV3-2 | ASSQGDRGTQY
TRBJ2-3 | TRBD1 | . | TRBV30 | AWTPTGGLTDTQY
TRBJ1-3 | . | once | TRBV19 | ASSPTGSGNTIY
TRBJ2-5 | . | . | TRBV30 | AWSPPGRALQETQY
TRBJ1-4 | . | . | TRBV6-5 | ASSYRPSGVEKLF
TRBJ2-7 | . | . | TRBV20-1 | SASEGRQAPYEQY